Listed below are T cell receptor beta chains from one sample, sequenced in a study of T cell responses to AZD1222 COVID-19 vaccine. The table came from immunoSEQ multiplex PCR; TCRdb's copy has only in-frame clones and leaves some out. The table includes 140,000 to 150,000 clones, approximately 85% detected once. The sample was peripheral blood, taken on day 0 of AZD1222 vaccination. Receptors originate from an adult in good health. Both conserved end residues are part of each CDR3. A D gene is named only where the DNA matches it firmly. Expanded clones get a size class; other rows say once, few or many, or leave the size out.

V	size	J	D	DNA	CDR3
TRBV5-4	.	TRBJ2-1	.	TGTGCCAGCATCCCGACGGGGGGCTCGTCCTACAATGAGCAGTTCTTC	CASIPTGGSSYNEQFF
TRBV5-5	.	TRBJ1-6	.	TGTGCCAGCAGCCCATGGACGCGGCGAGAAGGCTCCTATAATTCACCCCTCCACTTT	CASSPWTRREGSYNSPLHF
TRBV12-3/TRBV12-4	.	TRBJ1-1	.	TGTGCCGGGGGACAAGGCATGAACACTGAAGCTTTCTTT	CAGGQGMNTEAFF
TRBV29-1	once	TRBJ2-1	TRBD2	TGCAGCGTGTGGACTAGCGGGGCAAATGAGCAGTTCTTC	CSVWTSGANEQFF
TRBV10-1	.	TRBJ2-1	.	TGCGCCAGCAGTGAGTCAAGGAGGGCGGGTGAGCAGTTCTTC	CASSESRRAGEQFF
TRBV14	few	TRBJ2-3	TRBD2	TGTGCCAGCAGCCAAGCCCTGAGCGGGGGCCGCCAAGATACGCAGTATTTT	CASSQALSGGRQDTQYF
TRBV19	few	TRBJ1-1	.	TGTGCCAGTAGTATAGGTGTGGGCACTGAAGCTTTCTTT	CASSIGVGTEAFF
TRBV28	.	TRBJ2-5	TRBD1	TGTGCCAGCAGTCTAATCTGGGACAGGGGGCTTAAGACCCAGTACTTC	CASSLIWDRGLKTQYF
TRBV7-8	.	TRBJ2-2	.	TGTGCCAGCAGCTTTGGTCTGAACACCGGGGAGCTGTTTTTT	CASSFGLNTGELFF
TRBV4-1	.	TRBJ1-4	TRBD1	TGCGCCAGCAGCGGGACAGGGGGCTGGAATGAAAAACTGTTTTTT	CASSGTGGWNEKLFF
TRBV9	.	TRBJ1-2	.	TGTGCCAGCAGCATAACACCTAACTATGGCTACACCTTC	CASSITPNYGYTF
TRBV20-1	.	TRBJ1-6	.	TGCAGTGCTAGTCCGGACCCAAACCGACCCCTCCACTTT	CSASPDPNRPLHF
TRBV10-2	.	TRBJ1-2	.	TGCGCCACCTCACAAGCTGCGAGGGGTGATACCTTC	CATSQAARGDTF
TRBV5-1	.	TRBJ2-3	.	TGCGCCAGCAGCAGGAGCACAGATACGCAGTATTTT	CASSRSTDTQYF
TRBV18	.	TRBJ1-1	.	TGTGCCAGCTCACCACAGGGGAACACTGAAGCTTTCTTT	CASSPQGNTEAFF
TRBV28	.	TRBJ1-2	TRBD1	TGTGCCAGCAGTCAGGGGGCGGGTGGCTACACCTTC	CASSQGAGGYTF
TRBV9	once	TRBJ2-3	.	TGTGCCAGCAGCGTAAAGGCGAGCACAGATACGCAGTATTTT	CASSVKASTDTQYF
TRBV4-1	.	TRBJ2-3	TRBD2	TGCGCCAGCAGCCATCCTAGCGGAGGCACAGATACGCAGTATTTT	CASSHPSGGTDTQYF